The 31 T cell receptor beta chains presented below share a single source sample, sequenced in a study of vaccination and CD4 T cells after COVID-19. For these TCRs, the target antigens are not known. Once obtained from cultured CD4+ T cells, the DNA was sequenced using the Oncomine TCR Beta short-read assay. MiXCR, run by TCRdb on the PCR reads, gives a single entry per CDR3 protein. The table has roughly 18,000 distinct CDR3 sequences, roughly half seen once. Time point defined: late sampling 161 to 241 days after vaccination in three convalescent patients. Treatment defined: approximately nine-day PBMC culture with coronavirus spike peptide pools or control peptides (ViraFEST assay). The sequencing used CD4+ T cells from blood, cultured in vitro, collected about 7 months after SARS-CoV-2 vaccination. The source is a human donor who had recovered from COVID-19.

The rearrangement uses TRBV27 and TRBJ1-2, with 9 bases identical to TRBD1. The trim removed 5 bases at V and 8 bases at J, leaving 9 bases unmatched. This CDR3 contains 14 residues. The V gene's germline CDR1 is MNHEY and CDR2 SMNVEV (reference sequence). The CDR3 coding sequence is TGTGCCAGCAGTCCCCAGACAGGGGGAGGGGGCTACACCTTC. It is translated as CASSPQTGGGGYTF.

The V gene is TRBV20-1, the J gene TRBJ2-7; TRBD2 is a possible D gene (6 bases). The V end lost 6 bases, the J end lost 0 bases, and 15 bases lay between the germline ends. CDR3 length: 14 residues. The germline gives CDR1 DFQATT, CDR2 SNEGSKA (reference sequence). In nucleotides, the CDR3 is TGCAGTGCATCCGGGACTGGGGGCTCCTACGAGCAGTACTTC. Amino acids: CSASGTGGSYEQYF.

This clonotype was picked up a small number of times. The chain combines TRBV7-3 with TRBJ2-3; D unresolved. Between the trimmed V and J ends, which lost 5 bases and 2 bases, there was a span of 11 bases. Germline assignment: CDR1 SGHTA and CDR2 FQGTGA. The CDR3 has 14 residues. The CDR3 region has the DNA TGTGCCAGCAGCCCTGGCCAAACCACAGATACGCAGTATTTT. This gives the protein CASSPGQTTDTQYF.

This clonotype has a handful of counts. V is TRBV20-1 and J is TRBJ2-3; D possibly uses TRBD1 or TRBD2 (7 bases each). The germline V gene has CDR1 DFQATT and CDR2 SNEGSKA (reference sequence). The length of the CDR3 is 19 residues. V was clipped by 6 bases and J by 0 bases, with 28 bases between them. CDR3 DNA: TGCAGTGCGAGCAGGGGGGACTACAGGACGATCTCTAGCACAGATACGCAGTATTTT. Protein: CSASRGDYRTISSTDTQYF.

The count of this clonotype is one. The chain has TRBV6-1 and TRBJ2-3; the D call may be TRBD1 or TRBD2 (5 bases each). The CDR3 is 17 amino acids. The V gene lost 2 bases and the J gene lost 4 bases, with 19 bases spanning the gap. CDR1 is MNHNS and CDR2 is SASEGT in the germline V gene. Here the CDR3 DNA reads TGTGCCAGCAGTGAATCTGGACATTCTAGCAGGGCAGATACGCAGTATTTT. Protein sequence: CASSESGHSSRADTQYF.

This clonotype is large within its sample. The chain employs TRBV7-9 and TRBJ1-2; D unresolved. Between the trimmed V and J ends, which lost 6 bases and 2 bases, there was a span of 13 bases. The germline gives CDR1 SEHNR, CDR2 FQNEAQ (reference sequence). CDR3 size: 14 residues. Here the CDR3 reads CASSPRIGNYGYTF. The CDR3 DNA is TGTGCCAGCAGTCCGCGGATTGGGAACTATGGCTACACCTTC.

The gene calls are TRBV20-1 and TRBJ2-7, with 13 bases matching TRBD2. Germline loops: CDR1 DFQATT, CDR2 SNEGSKA (reference sequence). This CDR3 has 14 residues. The junction had 2 bases not matched to a gene; V was cut back by 4 bases and J by 2 bases. The CDR3 sequence is CSATGLAGTYEQYF. The CDR3 DNA follows: TGCAGTGCTACGGGACTAGCGGGAACCTACGAGCAGTACTTC.

This clonotype was counted only a few times. The chain is built from TRBV7-9 and TRBJ2-7; D remains unclear. CDR3 length: 15 amino acids. V was cut by 1 base and J by 0 bases, with 10 bases left in between. Germline CDR1 reads SEHNR; CDR2 reads FQNEAQ (reference sequence). CDR3 nucleotides: TGTGCCAGCAGCTTAGTTAGCCAAAGCTCCTACGAGCAGTACTTC. It codes for CASSLVSQSSYEQYF.

V usage is TRBV11-2 and J usage is TRBJ1-2; TRBD1 matches 8 bases. Germline V CDR1 and CDR2: SGHAT, FQNNGV. V was clipped by 1 base and J by 6 bases; unmatched bases: 13. The CDR3 is 17 residues long. The CDR3 is CASSLAGLQGVADGYTF. CDR3 sequence (DNA): TGTGCCAGCAGCTTAGCTGGTCTACAGGGGGTAGCTGATGGCTACACCTTC.

This clonotype was picked up a small number of times. The chain has TRBV21-1 and TRBJ2-5; TRBD2, the D gene given by the table, was not confirmed from the DNA. TRBV21-1 is tagged as a pseudogene. The CDR3 runs to 16 residues. Here the CDR3 reads CASSKPLHPYQETQYF. As DNA, the CDR3 is TGTGCCAGCAGCAAACCCCTCCACCCGTACCAAGAGACCCAGTACTTC.

The genes are TRBV14 and TRBJ1-5, with TRBD1 as a possible D gene (5 bases). V was shortened by 1 base and J by 0 bases, with 10 bases between the two germline ends. Germline V lookup: CDR1 SGHDN, CDR2 FVKESK. The CDR3 is made up of 16 amino acids. The CDR3 region has the DNA TGTGCCAGCAGCCAAGTTCTAGGGGATAGCAATCAGCCCCAGCATTTT. The encoded protein is CASSQVLGDSNQPQHF.

V usage is TRBV20-1 and J usage is TRBJ2-1; D remains unclear. Trimming stripped 2 bases from V and 0 bases from J, with 8 bases between. Germline V gene sequence: CDR1 DFQATT, CDR2 SNEGSKA (reference sequence). There are 14 residues in the CDR3. The CDR3 sequence: CSARSESSYNEQFF. CDR3 nucleotides: TGCAGTGCTAGATCCGAGAGCTCCTACAATGAGCAGTTCTTC.

The rearrangement joins TRBV7-2 to TRBJ1-1; D ambiguous. Germline CDR1 and CDR2: SGHTA and FQGNSA. Trimming removed 5 bases at V and 8 bases at J, with 18 bases between. The CDR3 has 14 amino acids. The CDR3 loop is CASSRGITRTEAFF. CDR3 coding DNA: TGTGCCAGCAGCCGCGGGATAACCCGGACCGAAGCTTTCTTT.

This chain joins TRBV5-4 and TRBJ1-6; D perhaps matches TRBD1 (5 bases). The CDR3 loop spans 13 amino acids. The V gene's germline CDR1 is SGHNT and CDR2 YYREEE (reference sequence). Trimming cost V 3 bases and J 13 bases, with 14 bases left between them. CDR3 DNA sequence: TGTGCCAGCAGCTGGGGGATACCGGGGCCCCTCCACTTT. Translation gives CASSWGIPGPLHF.

The chain uses TRBV5-1 and TRBJ2-3; 10 bases map to TRBD2. Germline V lookup: CDR1 SGHRS, CDR2 YFSETQ. CDR3 length equals 16 residues. The trim removed 0 bases at V and 5 bases at J, leaving 6 bases unmatched. The DNA of the CDR3 is TGCGCCAGCAGCTTGGAAGCGGGAGGGGAGGGAGATACGCAGTATTTT. This gives the protein CASSLEAGGEGDTQYF.

The chain links TRBV4-1 to TRBJ2-3, with TRBD2 matching 7 bases. The V and J ends lost 0 bases and 12 bases, in that order; junction bases with no gene match: 6. Germline CDR1 and CDR2: MGHRA and YSYEKL. This CDR3 spans 13 amino acids. The CDR3 nucleotides are TGCGCCAGCAGCCAAGACCGGGACTATAAACAGTATTTT. It codes for CASSQDRDYKQYF.

The chain's CDR3 is CASSLGSGNTDTQYF. In DNA form, the CDR3 reads TGTGCCAGCAGCCTCGGGTCCGGGAACACAGATACGCAGTATTTT. The chain couples TRBV11-1 to TRBJ2-3, with a tentative D call TRBD2 (5 bases). Trimming shortened V by 5 bases and J by 2 bases, and 14 bases separated the two germline ends. CDR3 length equals 15 residues. Germline V gene sequence: CDR1 SGHAT, CDR2 FQDESV (reference sequence).

CDR3 sequence reads: CASSTTGLDTQYF. In DNA form, the CDR3 reads TGTGCCAGCAGTACCACAGGGCTGGATACGCAGTATTTT. V and J are TRBV7-9 and TRBJ2-3, with TRBD1 as a possible D gene (6 bases). The CDR3 totals 13 residues. CDR1 is SEHNR, CDR2 FQNEAQ, per germline (reference sequence). Trimming removed 6 bases from V and 6 bases from J, with 13 bases in between.

The rearrangement joins TRBV5-4 to TRBJ1-2; 7 nucleotides agree with TRBD1. Germline V gene lookup returns CDR1 SGHNT and CDR2 YYREEE (reference sequence). The J segment lost 6 bases and the V segment lost 4 bases, leaving 12 bases of the junction unmatched. The CDR3 is 15 amino acids. The CDR3 sequence is CASSHTTGTRDGYTF. The CDR3, as DNA: TGTGCCAGCAGCCACACGACAGGGACTAGAGATGGCTACACCTTC.

This clonotype was observed a handful of times. The chain links TRBV19 to TRBJ1-1, with TRBD1 matching 10 bases. The germline V gene encodes CDR1 LNHDA and CDR2 SQIVND (reference sequence). The CDR3 spans 18 residues. V lost 6 bases to trimming and J lost 1 base; unmatched junction nucleotides: 14. The CDR3 region is CASSPSVDRGQGNTEAFF. The CDR3 nucleotides read TGTGCCAGTAGCCCATCAGTAGACAGGGGGCAGGGGAACACTGAAGCTTTCTTT.

The rearrangement uses TRBV18 and TRBJ1-1; D is perhaps TRBD1 (6 bases). This CDR3 is 13 amino acids long. V was pared by 2 bases and J by 3 bases, with 7 bases between. Germline V gene data show CDR1 as KGHSH and CDR2 as LQKENI. The CDR3 reads CASSPRQDTEAFF. The CDR3 DNA reads TGTGCCAGCTCACCAAGACAGGACACTGAAGCTTTCTTT.

This chain uses TRBV7-2 with TRBJ1-1; no firm D call. Trimming left V 5 bases short and J 3 bases short, with 10 bases between. The germline CDR1 and CDR2 sequences are SGHTA and FQGNSA. The CDR3 spans 13 residues. The CDR3 coding sequence is TGTGCCAGCAGCCGGCAGGTTGACACTGAAGCTTTCTTT. It yields the protein CASSRQVDTEAFF.

The V and J genes are TRBV7-3 and TRBJ2-2; TRBD2 aligns across 12 bases. V dropped 5 bases and J dropped 4; count of bases not matched to a gene: 8. The CDR3 sequence is 17 residues long. Germline V gene sequence: CDR1 SGHTA, CDR2 FQGTGA. CDR3 in amino acids: CASSPASGRVPTGELFF. The DNA for the CDR3 is TGTGCCAGCAGCCCTGCTAGCGGGAGGGTACCCACCGGGGAGCTGTTTTTT.

CDR3 in DNA: TGTGCCAGTAGGACAACAGGGAGTACCGGGGAGCTGTTTTTT. It is translated as CASRTTGSTGELFF. The chain combines TRBV19 with TRBJ2-2; weak D call: TRBD1 (6 bases). With 6 bases removed from V and 5 bases from J, the gap between germline ends came to 13 bases. This CDR3 has 14 residues. CDR1 and CDR2 from the germline V gene are LNHDA and SQIVND (reference sequence).

The rearrangement links TRBV11-3 to TRBJ1-1; TRBD1 aligns across 7 bases. After removal of 3 bases from V and 1 base from J, the junction contained 2 bases not matched to a gene. The length of the CDR3 is 14 residues. The germline gives CDR1 SGHNT, CDR2 YENEEA. This CDR3 reads CASSFDRENTEAFF. Written as DNA, the CDR3 is TGTGCCAGCAGCTTCGACAGGGAGAACACTGAAGCTTTCTTT.

The chain employs TRBV5-4 and TRBJ2-7, with D perhaps TRBD1 or TRBD2 (7 bases each). CDR3 length: 15 amino acids. CDR1 and CDR2 from the germline V gene are SGHNT and YYREEE (reference sequence). Trimming stripped 4 bases from V and 4 bases from J, with 18 bases between. Here the CDR3 DNA reads TGTGCCAGCAGCCGGGACAGCGGGACGTGGTACGAGCAGTACTTC. Its translation: CASSRDSGTWYEQYF.

The chain employs TRBV12-3 or TRBV12-4 and TRBJ1-5; D remains ambiguous. This CDR3 region has 16 residues. V lost 3 bases to trimming and J lost 0 bases, with 12 bases between them. In DNA, the CDR3 is TGTGCCAGCAGTTTTAGAGTTTCCGATAGCAATCAGCCCCAGCATTTT. Its protein is CASSFRVSDSNQPQHF.

The CDR3 DNA is TGTGCCAGCAGCCAAACTGCCCGAACAAGCGCGGTAGCCTACGAGCAGTACTTC. Translating gives CASSQTARTSAVAYEQYF. The gene calls are TRBV4-2 and TRBJ2-7, with D uncertain. Germline CDR1 reads LGHNA; CDR2 reads YNFKEQ. This CDR3 has 18 residues. Trimming stripped 2 bases from V and 2 bases from J, with 22 bases between.

The chain links TRBV7-9 to TRBJ2-3, with D tentatively TRBD1 or TRBD2 (5 bases each). The CDR3 runs 17 residues. Germline loops: CDR1 SEHNR, CDR2 FQNEAQ (reference sequence). V was pared by 11 bases and J by 0 bases, with 24 bases between. The CDR3 coding sequence is TGTGCCGGGGACCGCGTAATGACAGAAGAAAGCACAGATACGCAGTATTTT. It yields the protein CAGDRVMTEESTDTQYF.

The V gene is TRBV5-8, the J gene TRBJ2-3; D gene uncertain. This CDR3 region has 15 residues. V lost 5 bases, J lost 0 bases, and 13 bases lay in between. Germline CDR1 and CDR2: SGHTS and YDEGEE. The CDR3 nucleotides read TGTGCCAGCAGTCAGTTCTACATGAGCACAGATACGCAGTATTTT. Its translation is CASSQFYMSTDTQYF.

This chain uses TRBV20-1 with TRBJ2-2; D is tentatively TRBD1 or TRBD2 (5 bases each). The length of the CDR3 is 16 residues. Germline lookup yields CDR1 DFQATT and CDR2 SNEGSKA (reference sequence). Between the trimmed V and J ends, which lost 1 base and 3 bases, there was a span of 15 bases. The CDR3 spells CSARVWGSKDTGELFF. In nucleotides, the CDR3 is TGCAGTGCTAGAGTATGGGGGAGTAAGGACACCGGGGAGCTGTTTTTT.